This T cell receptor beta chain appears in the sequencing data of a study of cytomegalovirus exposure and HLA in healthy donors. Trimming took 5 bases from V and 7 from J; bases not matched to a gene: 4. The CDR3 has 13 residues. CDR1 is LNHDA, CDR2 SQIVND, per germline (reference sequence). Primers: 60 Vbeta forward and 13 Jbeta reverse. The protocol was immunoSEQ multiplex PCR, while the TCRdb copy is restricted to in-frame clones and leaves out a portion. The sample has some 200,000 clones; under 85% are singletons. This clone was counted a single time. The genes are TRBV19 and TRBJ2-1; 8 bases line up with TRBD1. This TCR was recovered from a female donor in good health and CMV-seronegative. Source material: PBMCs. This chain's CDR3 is CASSPHRGNEQFF. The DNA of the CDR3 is TGTGCCAGTAGTCCCCACAGGGGGAATGAGCAGTTCTTC. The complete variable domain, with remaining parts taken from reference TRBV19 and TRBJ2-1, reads DGGITQSPKYLFRKEGQNVTLSCEQNLNHDAMYWYRQDPGQGLRLIYYSQIVNDFQKGDIAEGYSVSREKKESFPLTVTSAQKNPTAFYLCASSPHRGNEQFFGPGTRLTVL.